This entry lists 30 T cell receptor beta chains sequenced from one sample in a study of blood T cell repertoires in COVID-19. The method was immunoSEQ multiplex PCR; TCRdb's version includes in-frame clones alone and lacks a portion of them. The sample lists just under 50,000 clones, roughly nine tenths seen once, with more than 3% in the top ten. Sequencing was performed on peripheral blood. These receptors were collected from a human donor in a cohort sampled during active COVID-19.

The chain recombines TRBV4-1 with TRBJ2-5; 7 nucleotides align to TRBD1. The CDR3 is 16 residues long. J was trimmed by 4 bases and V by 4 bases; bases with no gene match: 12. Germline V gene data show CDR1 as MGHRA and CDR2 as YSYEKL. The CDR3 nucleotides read TGCGCCAGCAGCCGGTCTGGGACAGCCCGGCTAGAGACCCAGTACTTC. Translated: CASSRSGTARLETQYF.

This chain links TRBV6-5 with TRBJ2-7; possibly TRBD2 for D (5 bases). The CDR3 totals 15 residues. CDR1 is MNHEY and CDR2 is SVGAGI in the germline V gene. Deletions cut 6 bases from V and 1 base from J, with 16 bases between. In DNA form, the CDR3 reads TGTGCCAGCAGCCCGGTTAGGTCGGGATCCTACGAGCAGTACGTC. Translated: CASSPVRSGSYEQYV.

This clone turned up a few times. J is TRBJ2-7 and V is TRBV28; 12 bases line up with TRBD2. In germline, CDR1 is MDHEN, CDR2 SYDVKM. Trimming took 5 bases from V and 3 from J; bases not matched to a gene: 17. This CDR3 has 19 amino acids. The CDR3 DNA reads TGTGCCAGCAGTCCCCACTGGCCTTCCGGGACTAGCGGGTTCTACGAGCAGTACTTC. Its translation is CASSPHWPSGTSGFYEQYF.

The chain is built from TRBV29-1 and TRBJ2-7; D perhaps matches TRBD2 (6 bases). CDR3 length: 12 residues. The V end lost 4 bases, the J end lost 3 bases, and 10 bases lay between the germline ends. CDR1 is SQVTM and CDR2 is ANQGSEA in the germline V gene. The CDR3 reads CSVGYGSYEQYF. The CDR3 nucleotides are TGCAGCGTTGGGTACGGGAGCTACGAGCAGTACTTC.

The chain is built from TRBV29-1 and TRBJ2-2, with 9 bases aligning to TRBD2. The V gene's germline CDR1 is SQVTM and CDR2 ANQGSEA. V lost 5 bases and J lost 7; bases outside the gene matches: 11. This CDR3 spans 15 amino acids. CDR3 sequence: CSVRAGGPGNGELFF. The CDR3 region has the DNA TGCAGCGTTCGGGCGGGAGGGCCGGGAAACGGGGAGCTGTTTTTT.

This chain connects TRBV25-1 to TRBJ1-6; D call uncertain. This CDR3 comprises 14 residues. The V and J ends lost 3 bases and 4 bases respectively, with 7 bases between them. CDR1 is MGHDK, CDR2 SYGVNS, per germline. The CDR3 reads CASSDLQYNSPLHF. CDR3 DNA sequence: TGTGCCAGCAGTGATTTGCAGTATAATTCACCCCTCCACTTT.

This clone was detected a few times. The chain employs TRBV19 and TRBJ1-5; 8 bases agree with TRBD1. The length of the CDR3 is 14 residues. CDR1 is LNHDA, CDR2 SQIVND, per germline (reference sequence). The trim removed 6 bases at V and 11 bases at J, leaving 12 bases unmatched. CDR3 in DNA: TGTGCCAGTAGGACAGGGGATGTTTCTTTGGCCCAGCATTTT. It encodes CASRTGDVSLAQHF.

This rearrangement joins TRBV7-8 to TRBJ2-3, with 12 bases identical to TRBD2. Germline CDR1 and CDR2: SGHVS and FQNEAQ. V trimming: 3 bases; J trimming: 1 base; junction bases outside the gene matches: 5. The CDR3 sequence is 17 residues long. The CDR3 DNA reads TGTGCCAGCAGCTTTCCGAGACTAGCGGGAGGCACAGATACGCAGTATTTT. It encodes CASSFPRLAGGTDTQYF.

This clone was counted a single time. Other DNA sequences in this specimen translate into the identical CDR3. As DNA, the CDR3 is TGTGCCAGTAGTATTTCACCGAGCGGGGAGCTGTTTTTT. Translated, it gives CASSISPSGELFF. V usage is TRBV19 and J usage is TRBJ2-2, with D uncertain. The V gene's germline CDR1 is LNHDA and CDR2 SQIVND (reference sequence). The CDR3 length is 13 residues. Trimming left V 3 bases short and J 7 bases short, with 9 bases between.

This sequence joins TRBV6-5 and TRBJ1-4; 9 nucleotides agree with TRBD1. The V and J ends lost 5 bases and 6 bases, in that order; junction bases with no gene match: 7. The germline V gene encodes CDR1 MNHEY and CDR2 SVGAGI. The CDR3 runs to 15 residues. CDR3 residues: CASSQGQGNYEKLFF. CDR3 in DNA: TGTGCCAGCAGTCAGGGACAGGGCAACTATGAAAAACTGTTTTTT.

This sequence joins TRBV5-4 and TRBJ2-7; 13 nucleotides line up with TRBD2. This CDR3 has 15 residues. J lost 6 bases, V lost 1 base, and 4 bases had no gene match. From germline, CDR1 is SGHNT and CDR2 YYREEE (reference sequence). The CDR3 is CASSLTSGRVSEQYF. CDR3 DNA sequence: TGTGCCAGCAGCTTGACTAGCGGGAGGGTCTCCGAGCAGTACTTC.

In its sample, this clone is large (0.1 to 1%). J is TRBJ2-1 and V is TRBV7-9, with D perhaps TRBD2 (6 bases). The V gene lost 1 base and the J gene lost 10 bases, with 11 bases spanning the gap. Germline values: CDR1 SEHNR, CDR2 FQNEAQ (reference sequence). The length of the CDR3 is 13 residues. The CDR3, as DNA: TGTGCCAGCAGCTTAGTTATCGCGGGAGAGCAGTTCTTC. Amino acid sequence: CASSLVIAGEQFF.

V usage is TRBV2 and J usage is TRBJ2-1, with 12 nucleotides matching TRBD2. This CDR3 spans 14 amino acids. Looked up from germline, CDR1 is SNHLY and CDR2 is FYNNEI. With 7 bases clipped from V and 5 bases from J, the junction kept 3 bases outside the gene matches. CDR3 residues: CASIGLAGHNEQFF. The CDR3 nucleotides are TGTGCCAGCATTGGACTAGCGGGACACAATGAGCAGTTCTTC.

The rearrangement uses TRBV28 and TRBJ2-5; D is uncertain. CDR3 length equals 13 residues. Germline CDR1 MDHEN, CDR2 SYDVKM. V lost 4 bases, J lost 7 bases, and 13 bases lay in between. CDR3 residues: CASSYNEIGTQYF. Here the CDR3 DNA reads TGTGCCAGCAGTTATAACGAAATCGGGACCCAGTACTTC.

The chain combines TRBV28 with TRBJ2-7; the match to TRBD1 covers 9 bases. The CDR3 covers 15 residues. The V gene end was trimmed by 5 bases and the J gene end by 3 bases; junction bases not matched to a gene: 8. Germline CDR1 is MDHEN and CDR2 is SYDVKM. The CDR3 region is CASSIAGTGHYEQYF. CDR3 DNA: TGTGCCAGCAGTATCGCCGGGACAGGGCACTACGAGCAGTACTTC.

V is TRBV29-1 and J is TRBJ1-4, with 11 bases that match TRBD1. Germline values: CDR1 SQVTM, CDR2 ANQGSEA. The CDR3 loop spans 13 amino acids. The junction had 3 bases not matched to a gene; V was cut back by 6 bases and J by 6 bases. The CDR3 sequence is CSVPGQGDEKLFF. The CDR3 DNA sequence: TGCAGCGTCCCGGGACAGGGGGATGAAAAACTGTTTTTT.

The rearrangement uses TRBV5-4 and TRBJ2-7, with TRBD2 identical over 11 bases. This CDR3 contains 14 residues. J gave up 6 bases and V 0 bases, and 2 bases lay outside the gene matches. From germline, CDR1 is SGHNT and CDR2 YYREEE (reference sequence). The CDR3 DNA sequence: TGTGCCAGCAGCTTGGGTAGCGGGAGGGGCGAGCAGTACGTC. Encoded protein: CASSLGSGRGEQYV.

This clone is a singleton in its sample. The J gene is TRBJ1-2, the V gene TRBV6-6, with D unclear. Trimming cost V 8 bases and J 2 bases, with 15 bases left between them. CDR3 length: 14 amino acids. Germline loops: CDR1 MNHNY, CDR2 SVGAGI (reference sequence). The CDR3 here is CASRDYLENYGYTF. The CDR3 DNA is TGTGCCAGCCGCGACTACTTAGAGAACTATGGCTACACCTTC.

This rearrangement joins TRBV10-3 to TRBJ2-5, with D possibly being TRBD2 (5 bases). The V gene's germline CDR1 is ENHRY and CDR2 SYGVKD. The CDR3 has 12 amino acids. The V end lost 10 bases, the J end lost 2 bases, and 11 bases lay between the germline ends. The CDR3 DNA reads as TGTGCCAGCTCTCTAGCTCAAGAGACCCAGTACTTC. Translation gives CASSLAQETQYF.

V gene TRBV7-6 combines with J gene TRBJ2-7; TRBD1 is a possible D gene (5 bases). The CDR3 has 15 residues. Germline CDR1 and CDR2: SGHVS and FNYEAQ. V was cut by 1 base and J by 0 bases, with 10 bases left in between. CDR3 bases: TGTGCCAGCAGCTTAGGAAGCAGGGCCTCCTACGAGCAGTACGTC. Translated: CASSLGSRASYEQYV.

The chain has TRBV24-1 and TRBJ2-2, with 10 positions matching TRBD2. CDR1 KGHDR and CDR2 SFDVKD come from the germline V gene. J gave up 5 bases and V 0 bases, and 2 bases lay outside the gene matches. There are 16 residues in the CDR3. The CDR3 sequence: CATSDLPGLATGELFF. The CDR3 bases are TGTGCCACCAGTGATTTGCCGGGACTAGCGACCGGGGAGCTGTTTTTT.

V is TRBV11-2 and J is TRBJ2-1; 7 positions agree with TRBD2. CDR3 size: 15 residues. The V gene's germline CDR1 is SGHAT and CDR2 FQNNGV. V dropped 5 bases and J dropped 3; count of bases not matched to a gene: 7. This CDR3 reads CASSGRLASYNEQFF. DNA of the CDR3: TGTGCCAGCAGCGGCCGACTAGCCAGCTACAATGAGCAGTTCTTC.

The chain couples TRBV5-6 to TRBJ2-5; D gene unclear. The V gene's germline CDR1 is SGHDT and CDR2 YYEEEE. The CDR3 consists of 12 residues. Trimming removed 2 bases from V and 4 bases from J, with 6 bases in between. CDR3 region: CASSFSGETQYF. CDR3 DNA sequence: TGTGCCAGCAGCTTTTCGGGAGAGACCCAGTACTTC.

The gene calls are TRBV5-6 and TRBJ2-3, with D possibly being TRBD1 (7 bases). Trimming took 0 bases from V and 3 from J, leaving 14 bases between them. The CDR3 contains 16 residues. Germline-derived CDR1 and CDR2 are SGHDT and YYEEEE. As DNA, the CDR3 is TGTGCCAGCAGCTTGGAAGCAGGGGGGTGGACAGATACGCAGTATTTT. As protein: CASSLEAGGWTDTQYF. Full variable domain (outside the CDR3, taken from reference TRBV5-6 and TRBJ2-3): DAGVTQSPTHLIKTRGQQVTLRCSPKSGHDTVSWYQQALGQGPQFIFQYYEEEERQRGNFPDRFSGHQFPNYSSELNVNALLLGDSALYLCASSLEAGGWTDTQYFGPGTRLTVL.

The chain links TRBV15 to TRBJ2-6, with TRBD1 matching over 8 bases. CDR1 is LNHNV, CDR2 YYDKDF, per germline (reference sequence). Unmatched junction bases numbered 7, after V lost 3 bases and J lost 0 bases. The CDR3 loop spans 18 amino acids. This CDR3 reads CATSSLRGLSSGANVLTF. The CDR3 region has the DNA TGTGCCACCAGCAGCCTCAGGGGGCTAAGCTCTGGGGCCAACGTCCTGACTTTC. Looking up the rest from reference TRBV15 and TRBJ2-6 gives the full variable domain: DAMVIQNPRYQVTQFGKPVTLSCSQTLNHNVMYWYQQKSSQAPKLLFHYYDKDFNNEADTPDNFQSRRPNTSFCFLDIRSPGLGDTAMYLCATSSLRGLSSGANVLTFGAGSRLTVL.

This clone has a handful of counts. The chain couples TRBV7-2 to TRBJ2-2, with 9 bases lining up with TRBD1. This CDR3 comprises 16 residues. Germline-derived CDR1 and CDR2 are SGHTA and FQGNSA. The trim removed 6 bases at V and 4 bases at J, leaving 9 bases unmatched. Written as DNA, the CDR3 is TGTGCCAGCAGAAAAACAGGGGGCGCGGGCACCGGGGAGCTGTTTTTT. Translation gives CASRKTGGAGTGELFF.

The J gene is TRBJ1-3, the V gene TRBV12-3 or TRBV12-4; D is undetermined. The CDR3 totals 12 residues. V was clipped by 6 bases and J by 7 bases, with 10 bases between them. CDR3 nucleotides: TGTGCCAGCAGCCTAATCGGGAACACCATATATTTT. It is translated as CASSLIGNTIYF.

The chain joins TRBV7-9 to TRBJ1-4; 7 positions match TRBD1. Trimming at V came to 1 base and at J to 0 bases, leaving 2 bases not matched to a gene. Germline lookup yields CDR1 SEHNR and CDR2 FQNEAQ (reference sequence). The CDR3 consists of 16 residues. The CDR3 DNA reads TGTGCCAGCAGCTTAGGGGACAGAGCAACTAATGAAAAACTGTTTTTT. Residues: CASSLGDRATNEKLFF. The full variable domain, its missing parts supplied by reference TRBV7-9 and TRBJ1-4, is DTGVSQNPRHKITKRGQNVTFRCDPISEHNRLYWYRQTLGQGPEFLTYFQNEAQLEKSRLLSDRFSAERPKGSFSTLEIQRTEQGDSAMYLCASSLGDRATNEKLFFGSGTQLSVL.

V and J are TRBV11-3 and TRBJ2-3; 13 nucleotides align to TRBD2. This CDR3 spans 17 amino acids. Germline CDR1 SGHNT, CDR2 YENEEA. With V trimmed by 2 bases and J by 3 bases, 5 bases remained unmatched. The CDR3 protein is CASSLRTSGRVTDTQYF. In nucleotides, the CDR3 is TGTGCCAGCAGCTTAAGGACTAGCGGGAGAGTTACAGATACGCAGTATTTT.

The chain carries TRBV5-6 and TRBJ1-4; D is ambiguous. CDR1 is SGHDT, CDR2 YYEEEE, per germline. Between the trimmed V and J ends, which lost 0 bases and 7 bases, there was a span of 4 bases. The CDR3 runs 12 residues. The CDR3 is CASSLDGEKLFF. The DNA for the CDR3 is TGTGCCAGCAGCTTGGACGGTGAAAAACTGTTTTTT.